The clone carrying this T cell receptor (beta chain) has a handful of counts. Antigen: not known. Germline trimming cut 5 bases from V and 7 bases from J; bases unmatched to any gene: 7. The CDR3 runs 13 residues. CDR1 is SGHTA and CDR2 is FQGNSA in the germline V gene. This entry is derived from a study of CD8 T cells in ankylosing spondylitis. Notes on the study in general: Reports of some motif variants in reactive arthritis synovial fluid and blood predate this one.

By quantitative 5'-RACE with molecular barcodes, the TCR beta libraries were made. Each CDR3 protein is one row after TCRdb ran MiXCR on the 5' RACE reads. Among 150,000 to 200,000 distinct CDR3 sequences listed, 9.5% to 15% were seen once. The sample comprised blood, either unsorted or a sorted T cell fraction (not recorded which). The sequence was collected from a male donor with ankylosing spondylitis or in good health (not recorded which). The J gene is TRBJ2-7, the V gene TRBV7-2; TRBD2 matches at 8 bases. CDR3 coding DNA: TGTGCCAGCAGCGCTGGACCTAGCGGGGAGCAGTACTTC. Its translation is CASSAGPSGEQYF.